Listed below are T cell receptor beta chains from one sample, sequenced in a study of control samples from healthy donors and cancer patients. Sequencing used immunoSEQ multiplex PCR; TCRdb keeps in-frame clones, though not all of them. This sample has around 130,000 clones, with roughly 89% found just once. The sample taken for sequencing was blood. These receptors all stem from a man aged 25 to 40 in good health. CDR3s include the opening cysteine and the closing phenylalanine or tryptophan. A D gene is named only where the DNA matches it firmly. The size of a clone is reported for some rows only, either as once, few or many, or as a class for expanded clones.

j_call: TRBJ2-7
v_call: TRBV10-2
d_call: -
clone_size: -
cdr3_nt: TGCGCCAGCGGAGGGCTCCGGTACGAGCAGTACTTC
cdr3_aa: CASGGLRYEQYF

j_call: TRBJ2-3
v_call: TRBV21-1
d_call: -
clone_size: -
cdr3_nt: TGTGCCAGCAGCAACTTAAAATTGGAGCGGGGGTATACAGATACGCAGTATTTT
cdr3_aa: CASSNLKLERGYTDTQYF

j_call: TRBJ1-1
v_call: TRBV28
d_call: -
clone_size: -
cdr3_nt: TGTGCCAGCAGTTTAGGAACCGTTGGTGAAGCTTTCTTT
cdr3_aa: CASSLGTVGEAFF

j_call: TRBJ2-2
v_call: TRBV9
d_call: TRBD1
clone_size: once
cdr3_nt: TGTGCCAGCAGCGGGACAGGAATGATCACCGGGGAGCTGTTTTTT
cdr3_aa: CASSGTGMITGELFF

j_call: TRBJ1-4
v_call: TRBV3-1/TRBV3-2
d_call: -
clone_size: -
cdr3_nt: TGTGCCAGCAGCCAAGATCCGGCGCCTAATGAAAAACTGTTTTTT
cdr3_aa: CASSQDPAPNEKLFF

j_call: TRBJ2-2
v_call: TRBV2
d_call: -
clone_size: -
cdr3_nt: TGTGCCAGCAGGGCCGCAGGGGTCAACACCGGGGAGCTGTTTTTT
cdr3_aa: CASRAAGVNTGELFF

j_call: TRBJ1-3
v_call: TRBV11-2
d_call: -
clone_size: -
cdr3_nt: TGTGCCAGCAGCTTCATAGCGGGACACTCTGGAAACACCATATATTTT
cdr3_aa: CASSFIAGHSGNTIYF

j_call: TRBJ2-5
v_call: TRBV3-1/TRBV3-2
d_call: -
clone_size: -
cdr3_nt: TGTGCCAGCAGCCAAGTAAGGGGTCGGGAGACCCAGTACTTC
cdr3_aa: CASSQVRGRETQYF

j_call: TRBJ2-3
v_call: TRBV11-2
d_call: TRBD2
clone_size: -
cdr3_nt: TGTGCCAGCAGCCCGCGACTAGCGGCGAGCACAGATACGCAGTATTTT
cdr3_aa: CASSPRLAASTDTQYF

j_call: TRBJ2-7
v_call: TRBV24-1
d_call: -
clone_size: -
cdr3_nt: TGTGCCACCAGTGGCCGCACTAGGGACGAGCAGTACTTC
cdr3_aa: CATSGRTRDEQYF

j_call: TRBJ2-2
v_call: TRBV4-1
d_call: TRBD1
clone_size: -
cdr3_nt: TGCGCCAGCAGCCGAGGACTGGACAGGGGGCACACCGGGGAGCTGTTTTTT
cdr3_aa: CASSRGLDRGHTGELFF

j_call: TRBJ1-1
v_call: TRBV7-8
d_call: -
clone_size: -
cdr3_nt: TGTGCCAGCAGCTTAGGTCGGACATGGGACACTGAAGCTTTCTTT
cdr3_aa: CASSLGRTWDTEAFF

j_call: TRBJ1-3
v_call: TRBV9
d_call: -
clone_size: -
cdr3_nt: TGTGCCAGCAGCGTAGGATTGACAGGTTTCTCTGGAAACACCATATATTTT
cdr3_aa: CASSVGLTGFSGNTIYF

j_call: TRBJ1-2
v_call: TRBV7-8
d_call: -
clone_size: -
cdr3_nt: TGTGCCAGCAGCTTAGGGCAGGGGACAAATATTAACTATGGCTACACCTTC
cdr3_aa: CASSLGQGTNINYGYTF

j_call: TRBJ1-5
v_call: TRBV2
d_call: -
clone_size: once
cdr3_nt: TGTGCCAGCAGTGGAAACAGTGAGCAGCATTTT
cdr3_aa: CASSGNSEQHF

j_call: TRBJ1-2
v_call: TRBV19
d_call: -
clone_size: -
cdr3_nt: TGTGCCAGTAGCCAACAACAAGGCTACACCTTC
cdr3_aa: CASSQQQGYTF

j_call: TRBJ1-1
v_call: TRBV21-1
d_call: -
clone_size: -
cdr3_nt: TGTGCCAGCAGCAATGAGGAAGAAGGGGGGAACAACACTGAAGCTTTCTTT
cdr3_aa: CASSNEEEGGNNTEAFF

j_call: TRBJ2-2
v_call: TRBV5-1
d_call: -
clone_size: -
cdr3_nt: TGCGCCAGCAGTGGGCAGGGAGGCACCGGGGAGCTGTTTTTT
cdr3_aa: CASSGQGGTGELFF

j_call: TRBJ1-2
v_call: TRBV10-3
d_call: TRBD1
clone_size: -
cdr3_nt: TGTGCCATCACCGGACAGGCCGGTGAAATGGGCTACACCTTC
cdr3_aa: CAITGQAGEMGYTF

j_call: TRBJ2-5
v_call: TRBV27
d_call: TRBD2
clone_size: -
cdr3_nt: TGTGCCAGCAGTTGGACTAGCGGGGGAAAGACCCAGTACTTC
cdr3_aa: CASSWTSGGKTQYF

j_call: TRBJ1-2
v_call: TRBV18
d_call: -
clone_size: -
cdr3_nt: TGTGCCAGCTCACCACGAAAATTGGATGGCTACACCTTC
cdr3_aa: CASSPRKLDGYTF

j_call: TRBJ2-1
v_call: TRBV5-1
d_call: TRBD1
clone_size: -
cdr3_nt: TGCGCCAGCAGCTTAGACAGGGGGGTTGGAAATGAGCAGTTCTTC
cdr3_aa: CASSLDRGVGNEQFF

j_call: TRBJ2-1
v_call: TRBV4-1
d_call: -
clone_size: -
cdr3_nt: TGCGCCAGCTCCGACGGGAATTCGGTTTATGAGCAGTTCTTC
cdr3_aa: CASSDGNSVYEQFF

j_call: TRBJ1-1
v_call: TRBV5-1
d_call: TRBD1
clone_size: once
cdr3_nt: TGCGCCAGCAGCACTGACAGGGAAGGTGAAGCTTTCTTT
cdr3_aa: CASSTDREGEAFF

j_call: TRBJ2-1
v_call: TRBV29-1
d_call: -
clone_size: -
cdr3_nt: TGCAGCGTTGAACAGGGGACTACGGCCTACAATGAGCAGTTCTTC
cdr3_aa: CSVEQGTTAYNEQFF

j_call: TRBJ2-1
v_call: TRBV10-3
d_call: TRBD1
clone_size: -
cdr3_nt: TGTGCCATCAGTCAGACAGGGGACTCCTACAATGAGCAGTTCTTC
cdr3_aa: CAISQTGDSYNEQFF

j_call: TRBJ2-1
v_call: TRBV27
d_call: -
clone_size: -
cdr3_nt: TGTGCCAGCAGTACACCAGGGGCAGTACTCAATGAGCAGTTCTTC
cdr3_aa: CASSTPGAVLNEQFF

j_call: TRBJ2-2
v_call: TRBV19
d_call: -
clone_size: -
cdr3_nt: TGTGCCAGTAGTATAACCAGGAACACCGGGGAGCTGTTTTTT
cdr3_aa: CASSITRNTGELFF

j_call: TRBJ1-6
v_call: TRBV4-1
d_call: TRBD1
clone_size: -
cdr3_nt: TGCGCCAGCAGCCAACCAACCGGACAGGGGAGCTCCTATAATTCACCCCTCCACTTT
cdr3_aa: CASSQPTGQGSSYNSPLHF

j_call: TRBJ2-4
v_call: TRBV4-1
d_call: -
clone_size: -
cdr3_nt: TGCGCCAGCAGCCCCCTGTTCTTAAGGTCTCAAAACATTCAGTACTTC
cdr3_aa: CASSPLFLRSQNIQYF

j_call: TRBJ1-2
v_call: TRBV24-1
d_call: TRBD1
clone_size: once
cdr3_nt: TGTGCCACCAGTGATGCATCCGGGACAGGGGTCGGCTACACCTTC
cdr3_aa: CATSDASGTGVGYTF

j_call: TRBJ1-3
v_call: TRBV7-9
d_call: -
clone_size: -
cdr3_nt: TGTGCCAGCAGCTTAGCCTGGGACTCTGGAAACACCATATATTTT
cdr3_aa: CASSLAWDSGNTIYF

j_call: TRBJ1-6
v_call: TRBV5-1
d_call: -
clone_size: once
cdr3_nt: TGCGCCAGCAGCCCGAACGTGGGGGGTTCCTCTTCACCCCTCCACTTT
cdr3_aa: CASSPNVGGSSSPLHF

j_call: TRBJ1-1
v_call: TRBV2
d_call: -
clone_size: -
cdr3_nt: TGTGCCAGCAGCGTACAGATGAACACTGAAGCTTTCTTT
cdr3_aa: CASSVQMNTEAFF

j_call: TRBJ2-3
v_call: TRBV3-1/TRBV3-2
d_call: TRBD2
clone_size: -
cdr3_nt: TGTGCCAGCAGCCAAGATCCGGGACTAGGAGAAGATACGCAGTATTTT
cdr3_aa: CASSQDPGLGEDTQYF

j_call: TRBJ1-2
v_call: TRBV15
d_call: TRBD1
clone_size: -
cdr3_nt: TGTGCCACCAGTCCGGACAGGGCCCATTTTGCCACCTTC
cdr3_aa: CATSPDRAHFATF

j_call: TRBJ1-5
v_call: TRBV3-1/TRBV3-2
d_call: -
clone_size: -
cdr3_nt: TGTGCCAGCAGCCTACAGGGTTTTCAGCCCCAGCATTTT
cdr3_aa: CASSLQGFQPQHF

j_call: TRBJ1-6
v_call: TRBV6-1
d_call: -
clone_size: -
cdr3_nt: TGTGCCAGCAGTGAAAGGGCAGGGGATTCACCCCTCCACTTT
cdr3_aa: CASSERAGDSPLHF

j_call: TRBJ1-1
v_call: TRBV5-1
d_call: -
clone_size: -
cdr3_nt: TGCGCCAGCAAGGAGGCGGTGAACACTGAAGCTTTCTTT
cdr3_aa: CASKEAVNTEAFF

j_call: TRBJ2-7
v_call: TRBV6-5
d_call: -
clone_size: -
cdr3_nt: TGTGCCAGCATGACCGGGACATTAACCTACGAGCAGTACTTC
cdr3_aa: CASMTGTLTYEQYF